The 10 T cell receptor beta chains listed next were all sequenced from one sample in a study of cytomegalovirus exposure and HLA in healthy donors. The PCR employed 60 Vbeta primers together with 13 Jbeta primers. Measured with immunoSEQ multiplex PCR; TCRdb has only the in-frame clones, and not every one. The sample lists some 180,000 clones, around 78% occurring once. The source material was PBMCs. These receptor sequences come from a young man in good health and CMV-seronegative.

This clone showed up just once. The chain carries TRBV6-1 and TRBJ2-2, with 12 bases identical to TRBD2. The J segment lost 0 bases and the V segment lost 3 bases, leaving 11 bases of the junction unmatched. Germline loops: CDR1 MNHNS, CDR2 SASEGT. This CDR3 has 20 amino acids. CDR3 sequence (DNA): TGTGCCAGCAGTGACAAAACGGCTAGCGGGAGGGTCGCGAACACCGGGGAGCTGTTTTTT. It is translated as CASSDKTASGRVANTGELFF.

The CDR3 nucleotides read TGTGCCAGCAGTCGTCTTGGGGGGGCGAGGTATGAAAAACTGTTTTTT. Amino acid sequence: CASSRLGGARYEKLFF. The rearrangement uses TRBV28 and TRBJ1-4; weak D call: TRBD1 (6 bases). V was cut by 5 bases and J by 6 bases, with 19 bases left in between. The CDR3 loop spans 16 amino acids. Germline CDR1 is MDHEN and CDR2 is SYDVKM.

This clone appeared a single time. The V and J genes are TRBV27 and TRBJ2-1, with a weak D call TRBD2 (6 bases). Trimming removed 6 bases at V and 9 bases at J, with 27 bases between. The CDR3 totals 17 residues. Germline assignment: CDR1 MNHEY and CDR2 SMNVEV (reference sequence). CDR3 nucleotides: TGTGCCAGCAGGAGGGAGGAGCGACTCAATTGGGTGGGTGAGCAGTTCTTC. Amino acid sequence: CASRREERLNWVGEQFF.

In this sample, this clone turned up once. This rearrangement joins TRBV19 to TRBJ2-5; a possible D gene is TRBD2 (6 bases). V gave up 2 bases and J gave up 5 bases, with 15 bases separating them. In germline, CDR1 is LNHDA, CDR2 SQIVND (reference sequence). The CDR3 is made up of 15 amino acids. The CDR3 DNA reads TGTGCCAGTAGTATACGGGAGAGGCTGTGGGAGACCCAGTACTTC. Translated: CASSIRERLWETQYF.

The chain links TRBV5-4 to TRBJ2-3, with 7 bases matching TRBD2. The CDR3 totals 14 residues. The germline V gene has CDR1 SGHNT and CDR2 YYREEE (reference sequence). V shed 4 bases, J shed 3 bases, and the junction held 5 bases outside the gene matches. The CDR3 reads CASSEGLDTDTQYF. DNA of the CDR3: TGTGCCAGCAGCGAAGGACTAGATACAGATACGCAGTATTTT.

This clone was seen more than once but under ten times. V usage is TRBV5-4 and J usage is TRBJ1-3; no clear D gene. The germline V and J ends were trimmed by 2 bases and 7 bases, with 13 bases remaining between them. The germline V gene has CDR1 SGHNT and CDR2 YYREEE (reference sequence). There are 14 residues in the CDR3. Here the CDR3 reads CASSFGPGQNTIYF. The CDR3 region has the DNA TGTGCCAGCAGCTTTGGGCCAGGTCAGAACACCATATATTTT.

The chain recombines TRBV5-1 with TRBJ1-6, with 9 bases fitting TRBD1. CDR3 size: 15 residues. The germline V gene has CDR1 SGHRS and CDR2 YFSETQ. V lost 4 bases and J lost 7; bases outside the gene matches: 6. The CDR3 region is CASSSSGTGNSPLHF. The CDR3 bases are TGCGCCAGCAGCAGCTCCGGGACAGGGAATTCACCCCTCCACTTT.

CDR3 nucleotide sequence: TGTGCCAGCAGCTTAATTTCCGGGACAGGATCCACCGGGGAGCTGTTTTTT. Encoded protein: CASSLISGTGSTGELFF. The genes are TRBV11-2 and TRBJ2-2, with 8 bases fitting TRBD1. Germline V lookup: CDR1 SGHAT, CDR2 FQNNGV. CDR3 length: 17 amino acids. The trim removed 2 bases at V and 4 bases at J, leaving 9 bases unmatched.

The V call is TRBV21-1, the J call TRBJ2-5; TRBD2 is the table's D call and was not checked against the DNA. TRBV21-1 is shown as a pseudogene. This CDR3 has 16 residues. CDR3 sequence reads: CASSNPLAGGGETQYF. CDR3 coding DNA: TGTGCCAGCAGCAACCCCTTAGCGGGAGGTGGAGAGACCCAGTACTTC.

Only a few counts were recorded for this clone. Different DNA sequences within this sample yield the same CDR3. The rearrangement uses TRBV6-4 and TRBJ2-3, with D perhaps matching TRBD2 (5 bases). The germline gives CDR1 MRHNA, CDR2 SNTAGT. The CDR3 spans 14 residues. Trimming stripped 0 bases from V and 1 base from J, with 5 bases between. CDR3 protein: CASSDSGGTDTQYF. The CDR3 DNA follows: TGTGCCAGCAGTGACTCCGGGGGCACAGATACGCAGTATTTT.